The rows below give T cell receptor beta chains drawn from one sample of a study of cytomegalovirus exposure and HLA in healthy donors. The method was immunoSEQ multiplex PCR; TCRdb's version includes in-frame clones alone and lacks a portion of them. Among approximately 200,000 clones, approximately 85% were seen once, and the ten largest hold around 1.6%. Sample: PBMCs. Receptor source: a girl between 10 and 17 years old in good health and CMV-seropositive. Both conserved end residues are part of each CDR3. The D gene is left open where the match is weak. Size values are once, few and many counts, or a class for expanded clones, and some rows have none.

V gene	clone size	J gene	D gene	CDR3 protein	CDR3 DNA
TRBV7-9	-	TRBJ2-3	TRBD1	CASSDRGRNTDTQYF	TGTGCCAGCAGCGACAGGGGAAGGAACACAGATACGCAGTATTTT
TRBV2	-	TRBJ2-1	-	CASKSGSSYNEQFF	TGTGCCAGCAAATCGGGGAGCTCCTACAATGAGCAGTTCTTC
TRBV10-3	-	TRBJ1-2	-	CAITNDRNGYTF	TGTGCCATCACCAACGACAGGAATGGCTACACCTTC
TRBV6-5	-	TRBJ2-2	-	CASSYSRQLNTGELFF	TGTGCCAGCAGTTACTCCAGGCAGCTGAACACCGGGGAGCTGTTTTTT
TRBV11-2	-	TRBJ2-5	TRBD2	CASSLGGSGLLQETQYF	TGTGCCAGCAGCTTAGGTGGGTCGGGACTACTCCAAGAGACCCAGTACTTC
TRBV2	-	TRBJ2-7	TRBD2	CASNTPGGLAPTYEQYF	TGTGCCAGCAACACACCCGGCGGACTAGCGCCGACCTACGAGCAGTACTTC
TRBV7-9	-	TRBJ2-5	-	CASSRETQYF	TGTGCCAGCAGCCGGGAGACCCAGTACTTC
TRBV6-1	few	TRBJ1-5	-	CASREPGGGGNQPQHF	TGTGCCAGCAGGGAACCGGGCGGGGGCGGCAATCAGCCCCAGCATTTT
TRBV6-1	-	TRBJ2-7	-	CASSELWGGSREQYF	TGTGCCAGCAGTGAGTTGTGGGGGGGCTCACGGGAGCAGTACTTC
TRBV6-1	-	TRBJ1-4	TRBD1	CASSGHRTGREEKLFF	TGTGCCAGCAGTGGACACAGGACAGGGCGGGAGGAAAAACTGTTTTTT
TRBV15	-	TRBJ1-5	TRBD1	CATSRDRQGTVQPQHF	TGTGCCACCAGCAGAGACCGACAGGGGACGGTTCAGCCCCAGCATTTT
TRBV10-3	few	TRBJ2-7	-	CAISAAGIPYEQYF	TGTGCCATCAGTGCGGCAGGGATCCCTTACGAGCAGTACTTC
TRBV30	few	TRBJ2-1	TRBD2	CAWSVSGGPYNEQFF	TGTGCCTGGAGTGTATCGGGGGGACCCTACAATGAGCAGTTCTTC
TRBV4-1	-	TRBJ1-1	-	CASSGVQDRMNTEAFF	TGCGCCAGCAGCGGGGTACAGGACCGTATGAACACTGAAGCTTTCTTT
TRBV11-2	-	TRBJ1-1	-	CASSLGRYTEASF	TGTGCCAGCAGCTTAGGGCGGTACACTGAAGCTTCCTTT
TRBV19	-	TRBJ2-5	-	CASSNRELGNYKTQYF	TGTGCCAGCAGTAACAGGGAACTCGGAAACTATAAGACCCAGTACTTC
TRBV5-4	-	TRBJ1-3	TRBD1	CASSPPGQGGNTIYF	TGTGCCAGCAGCCCCCCGGGACAGGGAGGAAACACCATATATTTT
TRBV11-2	-	TRBJ1-1	-	CASSSGTTGMNTEAFF	TGTGCCAGCAGCTCCGGAACCACAGGAATGAACACTGAAGCTTTCTTT
TRBV5-4	-	TRBJ2-7	TRBD1	CASSPQGSLAYEQYF	TGTGCCAGCAGCCCACAGGGGTCCCTAGCCTACGAGCAGTACTTC
TRBV13	-	TRBJ2-1	TRBD2	CASSRTSGGPNEQFF	TGTGCCAGCAGCCGCACTAGCGGGGGGCCCAATGAGCAGTTCTTC
TRBV6-5	few	TRBJ1-1	-	CASSPRAGTTEAFF	TGTGCCAGCAGCCCTCGCGCGGGAACCACTGAAGCTTTCTTT
TRBV13	-	TRBJ2-2	-	CASKVRVNTGELFF	TGTGCCAGCAAGGTCAGGGTGAACACCGGGGAGCTGTTTTTT
TRBV10-2	once	TRBJ2-6	-	CASSEVVTGDSKGRSGANVLTF	TGCGCCAGCAGTGAGGTGGTAACGGGGGATAGTAAGGGGCGCTCTGGGGCCAACGTCCTGACTTTC
TRBV28	-	TRBJ2-7	-	CASSFPGLPPKSSYEQYF	TGTGCCAGCAGTTTCCCCGGACTCCCACCCAAAAGCTCCTACGAGCAGTACTTC
TRBV2	-	TRBJ1-3	-	CASSEGTTGNTIYF	TGTGCCAGCAGTGAGGGCACCACTGGAAACACCATATATTTT
TRBV19	-	TRBJ2-1	TRBD2	CASSLPLAGIYNEQFF	TGTGCCAGTAGTCTTCCACTAGCGGGGATCTACAATGAGCAGTTCTTC
TRBV23-1	-	TRBJ2-7	TRBD2	CASSETSGYEQYF	TGCGCCAGCAGCGAGACTAGCGGCTACGAGCAGTACTTC
TRBV19	-	TRBJ1-1	TRBD1	CASSMDRGHWDTEAFF	TGTGCCAGTAGTATGGACAGGGGGCATTGGGACACTGAAGCTTTCTTT
TRBV7-8	-	TRBJ2-1	TRBD2	CASSLGLAGENEQFF	TGTGCCAGCAGCTTGGGGTTAGCGGGGGAAAATGAGCAGTTCTTC
TRBV2	once	TRBJ1-5	-	CASSEGADGPQHF	TGTGCCAGCAGTGAGGGGGCGGACGGACCCCAGCATTTT
TRBV13	-	TRBJ1-1	-	CASSFVGLRIEAFF	TGTGCCAGCAGCTTTGTAGGACTGCGCATCGAAGCTTTCTTT
TRBV10-3	-	TRBJ2-7	TRBD1	CAIRPTGAYEQYF	TGTGCCATCAGACCGACAGGGGCCTACGAGCAGTACTTC
TRBV5-1	-	TRBJ1-1	-	CASSSDSFKTEAFF	TGCGCCAGCAGCTCGGACAGCTTCAAGACTGAAGCTTTCTTT
TRBV5-4	-	TRBJ2-7	TRBD1	CASSWTGGAEQYF	TGTGCCAGCAGCTGGACAGGGGGCGCCGAGCAGTACTTC
TRBV5-1	few	TRBJ2-5	TRBD2	CASSLVSGGGETQYF	TGCGCCAGCAGCTTGGTTAGCGGGGGCGGGGAGACCCAGTACTTC
TRBV15	-	TRBJ2-5	TRBD2	CATSRSLAGTQETQYF	TGTGCCACCAGCAGATCCCTAGCGGGCACCCAAGAGACCCAGTACTTC
TRBV14	-	TRBJ2-5	TRBD1	CASSRGQGGETQYF	TGTGCCAGCAGCCGAGGACAGGGGGGCGAGACCCAGTACTTC
TRBV5-5	-	TRBJ2-1	TRBD2	CASSLTLLAGGPVWREQFF	TGTGCCAGCAGCTTGACCCTACTAGCGGGGGGGCCGGTATGGAGGGAGCAGTTCTTC
TRBV19	-	TRBJ2-7	-	CASCTMDTYYEQYF	TGTGCCAGTTGTACCATGGACACTTACTACGAGCAGTACTTC
TRBV7-2	-	TRBJ2-7	TRBD2	CASSSDPGGPGEQYF	TGTGCCAGCAGTTCCGACCCGGGGGGGCCTGGGGAGCAGTACTTC
TRBV11-3	few	TRBJ2-7	TRBD2	CASSRGLGDYEQYF	TGTGCCAGCAGCCGGGGACTAGGAGACTACGAGCAGTACTTC
TRBV4-3	few	TRBJ1-3	TRBD1	CASSGTVQNTIYF	TGCGCCAGCAGCGGGACAGTACAAAACACCATATATTTT
TRBV27	-	TRBJ1-2	TRBD1	CASSLSDRGPGYTF	TGTGCCAGCAGTTTATCGGACAGGGGGCCTGGCTACACCTTC
TRBV11-3	-	TRBJ1-4	TRBD1	CASSDTGGTVEKLFF	TGTGCCAGCAGCGACACAGGGGGGACGGTTGAAAAACTGTTTTTT
TRBV9	few	TRBJ2-3	TRBD2	CASSVTWRGASTDTQYF	TGTGCCAGCAGCGTCACTTGGCGGGGGGCCAGCACAGATACGCAGTATTTT
TRBV18	-	TRBJ2-1	-	CASSPPRAGAEQFF	TGTGCCAGCTCACCACCGCGGGCAGGAGCTGAGCAGTTCTTC
TRBV4-3	few	TRBJ2-7	-	CASSQAVDNSYEQYF	TGCGCCAGCAGCCAAGCGGTCGATAACTCCTACGAGCAGTACTTC
TRBV6-6	-	TRBJ1-1	-	CASSYLGSEAFF	TGTGCCAGCAGTTACCTGGGCTCTGAAGCTTTCTTT
TRBV19	-	TRBJ1-2	TRBD1	CATTNGQGMYGYTF	TGTGCCACTACAAACGGACAGGGAATGTATGGCTACACCTTC
TRBV4-3	-	TRBJ1-2	-	CASSQDRGNYGYTF	TGCGCCAGCAGCCAAGATAGGGGTAACTATGGCTACACCTTC
TRBV7-2	-	TRBJ2-3	TRBD2	CASSTGLAGGLSTDTQYF	TGTGCCAGCAGCACGGGACTAGCGGGGGGGCTAAGCACAGATACGCAGTATTTT
TRBV4-1	-	TRBJ2-7	TRBD1	CASSQTGGEQYF	TGCGCCAGCAGCCAGACAGGGGGCGAGCAGTACTTC
TRBV2	-	TRBJ2-1	TRBD1	CASSSTGTGDYNEQFF	TGTGCCAGCAGCTCAACCGGGACAGGGGATTACAATGAGCAGTTCTTC
TRBV7-2	-	TRBJ2-3	TRBD2	CASSPRSVGGGYF	TGTGCCAGCAGCCCGAGGTCGGTTGGGGGGGGTTATTTT
TRBV5-4	-	TRBJ2-7	TRBD2	CASSLLAGTPAAEQYF	TGTGCCAGCAGCTTACTAGCGGGGACTCCCGCTGCCGAGCAGTACTTC